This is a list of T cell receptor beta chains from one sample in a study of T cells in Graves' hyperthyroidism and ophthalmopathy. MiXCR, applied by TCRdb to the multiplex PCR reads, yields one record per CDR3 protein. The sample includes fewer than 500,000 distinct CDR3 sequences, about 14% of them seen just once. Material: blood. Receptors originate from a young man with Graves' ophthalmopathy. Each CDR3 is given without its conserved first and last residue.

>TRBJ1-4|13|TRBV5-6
ASSLAPDRTEKLF
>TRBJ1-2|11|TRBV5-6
ASTLSGFLGYT
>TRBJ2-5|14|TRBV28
ASSLFSAGGQETQY
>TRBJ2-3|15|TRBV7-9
ASSLALVGGAPDTQY
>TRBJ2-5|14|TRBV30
AWSAIFVPGQETQY
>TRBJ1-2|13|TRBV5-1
ASSPRTGFDYGYT
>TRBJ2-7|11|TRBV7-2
ASSLGTISEQY
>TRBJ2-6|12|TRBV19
ASMLTGGANVLT
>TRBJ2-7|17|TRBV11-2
ASSPRTSGPMKYSYEQY
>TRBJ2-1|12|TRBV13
ASSLGVTYNEQF
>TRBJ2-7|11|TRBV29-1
SVESPLVGEQY
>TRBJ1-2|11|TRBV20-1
SARVPGWEGYT
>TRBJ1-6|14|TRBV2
ASSYLLGQANSPPH
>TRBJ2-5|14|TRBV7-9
ASSSRPTGTSLAQY
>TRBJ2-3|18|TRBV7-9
ASSPFLGLAGGLGTDTQY
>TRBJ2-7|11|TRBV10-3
AISEGSSYEQY
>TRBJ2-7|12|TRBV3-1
ASSQEGRPYEQY
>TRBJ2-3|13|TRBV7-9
ASSLGAGAVDTQY
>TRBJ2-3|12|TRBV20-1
SAPDRGYTDTQY
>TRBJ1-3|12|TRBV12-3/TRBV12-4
ASSLGTGPNTIY
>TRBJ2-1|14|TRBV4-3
ASSQMGLAGGNEQF
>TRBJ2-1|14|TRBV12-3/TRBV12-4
ASSLTGISKNNEQF
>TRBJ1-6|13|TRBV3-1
ASSPRARGHAPLH
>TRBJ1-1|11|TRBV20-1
SAGQGLNTEAF
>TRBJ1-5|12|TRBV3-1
ASSQGQANQPQH
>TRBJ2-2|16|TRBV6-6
ASSYVGLAEANTGELF
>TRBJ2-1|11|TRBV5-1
ASSLGSDNEQF
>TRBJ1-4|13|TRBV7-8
ASSLVRGLNEKLF
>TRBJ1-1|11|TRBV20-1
SAPWDSATEAF
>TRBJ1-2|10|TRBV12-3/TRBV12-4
ASSLRRDGYT
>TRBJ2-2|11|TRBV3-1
ASRRRVSGELF
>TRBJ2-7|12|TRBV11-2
ASSLWQGFYEQY
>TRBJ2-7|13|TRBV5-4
ASSPASGADYEQY
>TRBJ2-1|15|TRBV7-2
ASSLGPSGNSYNEQF
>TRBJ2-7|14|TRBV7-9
ASSLSYGTVAYEQY
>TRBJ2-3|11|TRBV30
AGRDRGTDTQY
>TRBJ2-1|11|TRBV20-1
SVWGVDYNEQF
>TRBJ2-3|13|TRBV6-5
ASSYAGAGTDTQY
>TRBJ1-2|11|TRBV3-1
ASSQVGSYGYT
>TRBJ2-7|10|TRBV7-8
ASSLMVAEQY
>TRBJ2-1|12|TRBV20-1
SARFGTNDNEQF
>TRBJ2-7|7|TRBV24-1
ATRPEQY
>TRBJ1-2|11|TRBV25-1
ASSNQGNYGYT
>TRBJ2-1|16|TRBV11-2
ASSLIKGNQGAYNEQF
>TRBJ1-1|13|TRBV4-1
ASSYDPTGGTEAF
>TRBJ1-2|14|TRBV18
ASSPFGPGGDYGYT
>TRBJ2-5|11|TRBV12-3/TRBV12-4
ASSLGRRVPRD
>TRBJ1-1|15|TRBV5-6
ASSWILPAWGNTEAF
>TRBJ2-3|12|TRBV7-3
ASSLNSGSDTQY
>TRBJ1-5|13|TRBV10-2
TSRRDGYSNQPQH
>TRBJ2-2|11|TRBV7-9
ASSERADGELF
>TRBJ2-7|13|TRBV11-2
ASSPSDRGTYEQY
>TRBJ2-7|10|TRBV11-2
ASSLGWYEQY
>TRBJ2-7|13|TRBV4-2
ASSQGDREFAEQY